These 24 T cell receptor beta chains came from one sample sequenced in a study of T cell responses to AZD1222 COVID-19 vaccine. Sequencing was performed with immunoSEQ multiplex PCR; in TCRdb, only in-frame clones are kept and a portion is missing. The table records roughly 150,000 clones, about 89% of them present only once. The input for sequencing was peripheral blood, taken on day 0 of AZD1222 vaccination. These receptors originate from an adult in good health.

The chain employs TRBV27 and TRBJ1-1, with 9 bases identical to TRBD1. V shed 2 bases, J shed 12 bases, and the junction held 7 bases outside the gene matches. There are 13 residues in the CDR3. CDR1 and CDR2 (germline): MNHEY, SMNVEV (reference sequence). For the CDR3, the DNA is TGTGCCAGCAGTTTAGTCGACAGGGGGATGACTTTCTTT. Translation gives CASSLVDRGMTFF.

This clone was seen just once. The rearrangement links TRBV6-2 or TRBV6-3 to TRBJ2-5; 10 nucleotides line up with TRBD2. The CDR3 consists of 14 residues. Per the germline V gene, CDR1 is MNHEY and CDR2 is SVGEGT. Trimming took 6 bases from V and 5 from J; bases not matched to a gene: 6. The CDR3 DNA sequence: TGTGCCAGCAGCCAACTAGCGGGGTACGAGACCCAGTACTTC. Its protein is CASSQLAGYETQYF.

Turning to this clone: The same CDR3 also results from other DNA sequences found in this sample. The chain employs TRBV6-2 or TRBV6-3 and TRBJ2-1; 7 nucleotides agree with TRBD2. Germline CDR1 reads MNHEY; CDR2 reads SVGEGT. The CDR3 covers 18 residues. V trimming: 0 bases; J trimming: 6 bases; junction bases outside the gene matches: 14. CDR3: CASSYSRLWRERSNEQFF. CDR3 nucleotide sequence: TGTGCCAGCAGTTACTCGAGACTATGGCGGGAGAGGAGCAATGAGCAGTTCTTC.

The rearrangement links TRBV4-3 to TRBJ1-1, with D possibly matching TRBD1 (6 bases). The V gene lost 1 base and the J gene lost 5 bases, with 20 bases spanning the gap. The germline CDR1 and CDR2 sequences are LGHNA and YSLEER. CDR3 length equals 17 residues. CDR3: CASSQGFLGTSGTEAFF. The CDR3 bases are TGCGCCAGCAGCCAAGGTTTCCTAGGGACATCGGGGACTGAAGCTTTCTTT.

The rearrangement uses TRBV30 and TRBJ2-7; D is unclear. This CDR3 has 9 residues. CDR1 is GTSNPN and CDR2 is SVGIG in the germline V gene (reference sequence). The V end lost 2 bases, the J end lost 7 bases, and 3 bases lay between the germline ends. CDR3 protein: CAWSPEQYF. CDR3 sequence (DNA): TGTGCCTGGAGTCCTGAGCAGTACTTC.

This clone has a single count. V is TRBV7-2 and J is TRBJ1-1, with D perhaps matching TRBD1 (6 bases). The germline CDR1 and CDR2 sequences are SGHTA and FQGNSA. The CDR3 totals 14 residues. Trimming left V 5 bases short and J 4 bases short, with 14 bases between. The CDR3 reads CASSPQGFGTEAFF. The CDR3 DNA reads as TGTGCCAGCAGCCCCCAGGGGTTCGGCACTGAAGCTTTCTTT.

This clone has only one observation. This chain joins TRBV7-8 and TRBJ1-5, with D unclear. The CDR3 totals 14 residues. The germline CDR1 and CDR2 sequences are SGHVS and FQNEAQ. The V end was cut by 4 bases, the J end by 4 bases, with 11 bases between. DNA of the CDR3: TGTGCCAGCAGCTCAGACGGAAGTAATCAGCCCCAGCATTTT. Translation: CASSSDGSNQPQHF.

The chain links TRBV11-2 to TRBJ2-7; unclear D gene. The V end lost 6 bases, the J end lost 0 bases, and 27 bases lay between the germline ends. The CDR3 loop spans 19 amino acids. The germline V gene encodes CDR1 SGHAT and CDR2 FQNNGV. The CDR3 DNA is TGTGCCAGCAGTCACACACGGTCGATTGGCATTATGAGCTCCTACGAGCAGTACTTC. It is translated as CASSHTRSIGIMSSYEQYF.

This chain uses TRBV30 with TRBJ1-5, with D unresolved. Per germline, CDR1 GTSNPN and CDR2 SVGIG (reference sequence). The CDR3 spans 13 residues. Deletions cut 2 bases from V and 0 bases from J, with 5 bases between. In DNA, the CDR3 is TGTGCCTGGAGTCCAGATAGCAATCAGCCCCAGCATTTT. Its protein product is CAWSPDSNQPQHF.

J is TRBJ2-3 and V is TRBV10-2, with D unclear. The CDR3 is made up of 12 amino acids. Germline CDR1 WSHSY, CDR2 SAAADI. The germline V and J ends were trimmed by 7 bases and 4 bases, with 9 bases remaining between them. CDR3 amino acids: CASTPTADTQYF. As DNA, the CDR3 is TGCGCCAGCACCCCTACGGCAGATACGCAGTATTTT.

The chain combines TRBV19 with TRBJ1-1; D not resolved. The CDR3 is 10 residues long. Germline assignment: CDR1 LNHDA and CDR2 SQIVND (reference sequence). V was shortened by 8 bases and J by 3 bases, with 4 bases between the two germline ends. The CDR3 protein is CASGYTEAFF. CDR3 bases: TGTGCCAGTGGATACACTGAAGCTTTCTTT.

The chain is built from TRBV9 and TRBJ2-1, with 14 bases lining up with TRBD2. After removal of 2 bases from V and 2 bases from J, the junction contained 6 bases not matched to a gene. The CDR3 length is 18 residues. In germline, CDR1 is SGDLS, CDR2 YYNGEE. The CDR3 spells CASSVGLAGGDPYNEQFF. The CDR3 nucleotides read TGTGCCAGCAGCGTCGGACTAGCGGGAGGCGATCCCTACAATGAGCAGTTCTTC.

The chain is built from TRBV23-1 and TRBJ1-1; no reliable D call. TRBV23-1 is identified as an open reading frame with a role that is uncertain. Trimming shortened V by 0 bases and J by 5 bases, and 13 bases separated the two germline ends. This CDR3 has 15 amino acids. For the CDR3, the DNA is TGCGCCAGCAGTCAATCGAAGGAGAATCCGACTGAAGCTTTCTTT. Translated, it gives CASSQSKENPTEAFF.

The genes are TRBV25-1 and TRBJ2-2; tentatively, D is TRBD1 (6 bases). The CDR3 extends over 15 amino acids. Trimming stripped 1 base from V and 6 bases from J, with 12 bases between. Germline CDR1 is MGHDK and CDR2 is SYGVNS. The CDR3 sequence is CASSELEQGSGELFF. DNA of the CDR3: TGTGCCAGCAGTGAATTGGAACAGGGCTCCGGGGAGCTGTTTTTT.

The J gene is TRBJ2-3, the V gene TRBV24-1; D is uncertain. The CDR3 has 16 residues. CDR1 is KGHDR and CDR2 is SFDVKD in the germline V gene. The ends were cut back, 3 bases at V and 3 bases at J, with 15 bases in the middle. CDR3 protein: CATSDPAPVETDTQYF. CDR3 nucleotides: TGTGCCACCAGTGATCCTGCCCCAGTAGAAACAGATACGCAGTATTTT.

The V call is TRBV28, the J call TRBJ1-4; TRBD1 might be the D (6 bases). Trimming removed 10 bases at V and 8 bases at J, with 20 bases between. This CDR3 is 14 amino acids long. In germline, CDR1 is MDHEN, CDR2 SYDVKM. CDR3 loop: CATDGGRGLEKLFF. The CDR3 DNA is TGTGCCACAGACGGTGGCAGGGGTTTGGAAAAACTGTTTTTT.

This clone occurred once. V usage is TRBV5-1 and J usage is TRBJ2-2, with 10 bases identical to TRBD1. The CDR3 runs to 16 residues. CDR1 is SGHRS and CDR2 is YFSETQ in the germline V gene. Losses at the gene ends were 3 bases for V and 4 bases for J; bases not matched to a gene: 6. The CDR3 DNA sequence: TGCGCCAGCAGCTCTCGGGGACAGGGGTCCACCGGGGAGCTGTTTTTT. This translates into CASSSRGQGSTGELFF.

This chain joins TRBV19 and TRBJ2-7; TRBD1 matches at 8 bases. The CDR3 spans 16 residues. Trimming at V came to 5 bases and at J to 2 bases, leaving 11 bases not matched to a gene. Germline V gives CDR1 LNHDA, CDR2 SQIVND (reference sequence). CDR3: CASSQQGALVAYEQYF. The CDR3 nucleotides are TGTGCCAGTAGTCAGCAGGGGGCTCTTGTCGCCTACGAGCAGTACTTC. Filled out from reference TRBV19 and TRBJ2-7, the complete variable domain reads DGGITQSPKYLFRKEGQNVTLSCEQNLNHDAMYWYRQDPGQGLRLIYYSQIVNDFQKGDIAEGYSVSREKKESFPLTVTSAQKNPTAFYLCASSQQGALVAYEQYFGPGTRLTVT.

The V gene is TRBV19, the J gene TRBJ1-6; 7 bases are shared with TRBD1. J gave up 9 bases and V 9 bases, and 14 bases lay outside the gene matches. This CDR3 spans 15 amino acids. Germline values: CDR1 LNHDA, CDR2 SQIVND (reference sequence). The CDR3 region is CASSPKTGMSSPLHF. The DNA for the CDR3 is TGTGCCAGCAGTCCGAAGACAGGGATGAGTTCACCCCTCCACTTT.

V usage is TRBV12-1 and J usage is TRBJ1-2; TRBD1, the D gene given by the table, was not confirmed from the DNA. TRBV12-1 has pseudogene status. The CDR3 totals 15 residues. DNA of the CDR3: TGTGCCAGCAGCCTAACGGACAGGGTAAGATATGGCTACACCTTC. The encoded protein is CASSLTDRVRYGYTF.

This clone was counted a few times. The gene calls are TRBV19 and TRBJ2-2; 14 nucleotides match TRBD2. The germline V gene encodes CDR1 LNHDA and CDR2 SQIVND (reference sequence). The ends lost 3 bases at V and 1 base at J; junction bases unmatched: 10. The CDR3 runs to 20 residues. This chain's CDR3 is CASSIIKGLAGVLNTGELFF. CDR3 in DNA: TGTGCCAGTAGTATTATCAAGGGACTAGCGGGGGTCTTGAACACCGGGGAGCTGTTTTTT.

The genes are TRBV20-1 and TRBJ2-7; D not certain. This CDR3 is built from 11 residues. CDR1 and CDR2 (germline): DFQATT, SNEGSKA (reference sequence). Trimming pared 0 bases from V and 5 bases from J, leaving 5 bases between. The CDR3 DNA reads TGCAGTGCTAGAGATCTGAACGAGCAGTACTTC. Protein: CSARDLNEQYF.

The chain links TRBV3-1 (or the pseudogene TRBV3-2) to TRBJ1-4; no reliable D call. The CDR3 sequence is 12 residues long. The V gene lost 1 base and the J gene lost 11 bases, with 8 bases spanning the gap. Germline V gene sequence: CDR1 LGHDT, CDR2 YNNKEL (reference sequence). The CDR3 DNA sequence: TGTGCCAGCAGCCAAGTACGCGGTAAACTGTTTTTT. Protein sequence: CASSQVRGKLFF.

The V and J genes are TRBV10-3 and TRBJ2-2; 7 nucleotides line up with TRBD2. J lost 5 bases, V lost 4 bases, and 1 base had no gene match. The CDR3 spans 13 residues. Germline loops: CDR1 ENHRY, CDR2 SYGVKD. The CDR3 protein is CAISAGGTGELFF. For the CDR3, the DNA is TGTGCCATCAGTGCGGGGGGTACCGGGGAGCTGTTTTTT.